The entry below gives a single T cell receptor (beta chain) sequence along with its context. As yet, its antigen is unknown. The germline V gene encodes CDR1 SGHTA and CDR2 FQGTGA. The CDR3 sequence is 12 residues long. V was shortened by 3 bases and J by 0 bases, with 3 bases between the two germline ends. The data were taken from a study of OX40 agonist ivuxolimab in advanced cancers. In the study overall: Patients with prior anti-PD-1, anti-PD-L1 or anti-CTLA-4 therapy were eligible; approximately 40% had some. The study's findings and limits: Fewer expanded clones were found on average in CD4+ than in CD8+ T cells.

Clones were sequenced by immunoSEQ multiplex PCR, and TCRdb holds only the in-frame ones, with some missing. This sample has 73,000 or so clones, with approximately 86% found just once. Here the sequenced sample was CD4+ or CD8+ T cells sorted from blood, taken in a trial of the OX40 agonist ivuxolimab. This rearrangement joins TRBV7-3 to TRBJ2-7; no clear D. This receptor was identified in an adult with an advanced solid tumor such as melanoma, head and neck, liver or kidney cancer. Here the CDR3 reads CASSFSSYEQYF. In DNA, the CDR3 is TGTGCCAGCAGCTTTAGCTCCTACGAGCAGTACTTC.